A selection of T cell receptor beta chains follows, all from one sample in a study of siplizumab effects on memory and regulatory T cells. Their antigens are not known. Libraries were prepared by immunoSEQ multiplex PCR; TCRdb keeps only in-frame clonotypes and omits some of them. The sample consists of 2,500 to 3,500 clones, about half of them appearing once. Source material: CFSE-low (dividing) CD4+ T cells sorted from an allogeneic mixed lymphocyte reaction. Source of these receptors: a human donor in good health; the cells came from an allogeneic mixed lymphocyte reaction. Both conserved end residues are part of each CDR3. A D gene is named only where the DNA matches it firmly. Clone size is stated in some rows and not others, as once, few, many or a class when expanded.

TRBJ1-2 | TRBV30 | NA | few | CAWSANSGYTF | TGTGCCTGGAGTGCCAACTCGGGCTACACCTTC
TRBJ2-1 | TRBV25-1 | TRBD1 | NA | CASSEYNPGTAQFF | TGTGCCAGCAGTGAATATAACCCCGGGACAGCCCAGTTCTTC
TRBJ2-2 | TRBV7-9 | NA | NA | CASSLDSGTGGELFF | TGTGCCAGCAGCTTAGATAGTGGGACGGGCGGGGAGCTGTTTTTT
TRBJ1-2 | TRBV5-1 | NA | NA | CASSLDNRPTMGYPYGYTF | TGCGCCAGCAGCTTGGATAACCGTCCCACAATGGGGTACCCCTATGGCTACACCTTC
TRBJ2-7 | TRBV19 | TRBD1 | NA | CASSRDRGQREQYF | TGTGCCAGTAGTCGAGACAGGGGGCAGCGGGAGCAGTACTTC
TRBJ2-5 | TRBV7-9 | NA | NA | CASSEQETQYF | TGTGCCAGCAGCGAGCAAGAGACCCAGTACTTC
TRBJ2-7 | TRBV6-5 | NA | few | CASSPPGQPYEQYF | TGTGCCAGCAGTCCACCGGGACAACCCTACGAGCAGTACTTC
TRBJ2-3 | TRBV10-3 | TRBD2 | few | CAISGLAGTDTQYF | TGTGCCATCAGCGGACTAGCGGGCACAGATACGCAGTATTTT
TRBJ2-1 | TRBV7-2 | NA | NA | CASSLVRRLAPVSEQFF | TGTGCCAGCAGCTTAGTTAGAAGGCTGGCCCCCGTTTCGGAGCAGTTCTTC
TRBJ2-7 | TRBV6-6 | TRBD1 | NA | CASRSTTGGSYEQYF | TGTGCCAGCAGGAGTACAACAGGGGGTTCCTACGAGCAGTACTTC
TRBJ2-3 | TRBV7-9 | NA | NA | CASSRWGGRSPAIYTQYF | TGTGCCAGCAGCCGCTGGGGAGGAAGAAGCCCGGCCATCTATACGCAGTATTTT
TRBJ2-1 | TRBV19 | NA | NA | CASSIVTGISYNEQFF | TGTGCCAGTAGTATAGTTACCGGGATCTCCTACAATGAGCAGTTCTTC
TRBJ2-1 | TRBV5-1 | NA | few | CASSFFSGVNYNEQFF | TGCGCCAGCAGCTTTTTTAGCGGAGTAAACTACAATGAGCAGTTCTTC
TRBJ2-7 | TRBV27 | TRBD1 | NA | CASSRDRGTYEQYF | TGTGCCAGCAGTAGGGACAGGGGCACCTACGAGCAGTACTTC
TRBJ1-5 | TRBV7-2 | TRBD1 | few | CASSSGQAEFQPQHF | TGTGCCAGCAGCTCAGGACAGGCTGAGTTTCAGCCCCAGCATTTT
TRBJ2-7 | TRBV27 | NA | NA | CASSRSNMASSYEQYF | TGTGCCAGCAGTAGATCCAATATGGCCAGCTCCTACGAGCAGTACTTC
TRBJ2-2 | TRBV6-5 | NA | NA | CASSGLRGNTGELFF | TGTGCCAGCAGTGGGCTCAGGGGGAACACCGGGGAGCTGTTTTTT
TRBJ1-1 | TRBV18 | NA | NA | CASSPQDLGLNTEAFF | TGTGCCAGCTCACCTCAAGACCTGGGGCTGAACACTGAAGCTTTCTTT
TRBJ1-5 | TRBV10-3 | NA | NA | CAISPDHTLGQPQHF | TGTGCCATCAGTCCTGACCATACGCTGGGTCAGCCCCAGCATTTT
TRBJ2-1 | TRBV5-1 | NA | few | CASSGSTGPSSYNEQFF | TGCGCCAGCAGCGGAAGCACAGGGCCGAGCTCCTACAATGAGCAGTTCTTC
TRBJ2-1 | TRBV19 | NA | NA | CASRRAGGNEQFF | TGTGCCAGTAGAAGGGCAGGGGGGAATGAGCAGTTCTTC
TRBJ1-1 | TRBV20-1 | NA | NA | CSARDPPEAFF | TGCAGTGCTAGAGACCCCCCTGAAGCTTTCTTT